This T cell receptor (beta chain) was sequenced for a study of T cell changes during pregnancy in multiple sclerosis. V shed 7 bases and J 6 bases; nucleotides not matched to a gene: 11. The CDR3 contains 14 residues. CDR1 and CDR2 from the germline V gene are SQVTM and ANQGSEA. Some clones are missing from TCRdb's copy, which holds only in-frame ones; the method was immunoSEQ multiplex PCR. Of some 70,000 clones detected, more than 90% appear once; the ten largest clones hold approximately 2.1%. This TCR was sampled from a female donor in good health, enrolled as a control in a pregnancy study. The sequenced sample was peripheral blood, obtained in the second trimester of pregnancy. The chain uses TRBV29-1 and TRBJ2-5, with 10 bases lining up with TRBD1. The CDR3 nucleotides are TGCAGCGGGGAGAGGGGGGACAGGGGTAAGACCCAGTACTTC. It codes for CSGERGDRGKTQYF. Looking up the rest from reference TRBV29-1 and TRBJ2-5 gives the full variable domain: SAVISQKPSRDICQRGTSLTIQCQVDSQVTMMFWYRQQPGQSLTLIATANQGSEATYESGFVIDKFPISRPNLTFSTLTVSNMSPEDSSIYLCSGERGDRGKTQYFGPGTRLLVL.